This T cell receptor beta chain is from a study of response to subunit inactivated influenza vaccine. TCRdb reprocessed the RT-PCR reads via MiXCR and lists one record per CDR3 protein. Of 500,000 to 600,000 distinct CDR3 sequences listed, about 11% are singletons. Separately, the same data were catalogued under a study of T cells expressing NK-cell markers. That report adds: Synthesis of TCR beta cDNA relied on 5'RACE template switching carrying UMIs. Sequencing of TCR beta repertoires drew on sorted CD3+CD56+NKG2C+, CD3+CD56+NKG2C- and CD3+CD56-NKG2C+ T cells. One of eight sequenced donors was HCMV-seronegative; the other seven were seropositive. A handful of donors showed these clonotypes also leading the CD3+CD56-NKG2C+ fraction.

Material: PBMCs from blood, obtained on the day of vaccination. The clonotype originates from a man between 45 and 60 years old who received an inactivated influenza vaccine.

This CDR3 is CASSALAGAPGEQYF. The CDR3 nucleotides read TGCGCCAGCAGCGCCTTAGCGGGAGCCCCAGGGGAGCAGTACTTC. V gene TRBV5-1 combines with J gene TRBJ2-7, with 9 bases identical to TRBD2. Germline assignment: CDR1 SGHRS and CDR2 YFSETQ. The CDR3 is 15 residues long. V trimming: 4 bases; J trimming: 7 bases; junction bases outside the gene matches: 12.